The 17 T cell receptor beta chains in this list originate from one sample, sequenced in a study of T cells in women clearing cervical HPV infection. Clones were read by immunoSEQ multiplex PCR, and TCRdb kept only the in-frame ones, dropping some. Recorded for this sample: over 45,000 clones. The sequencing input was blood buffy coat. Every receptor here comes from a woman aged 18-69 years with a cervical HPV16 infection that either progressed to CIN3+ or cleared (not recorded which).

As to this clone: The CDR3 goes on 3 residues after the read ends, and that part is filled in from the germline J gene. J is TRBJ1-2 and V is TRBV4-2; 8 bases are shared with TRBD1. The length of the CDR3 is 15 residues. Germline CDR1 is LGHNA and CDR2 is YNFKEQ. V shed 1 base, J shed 4 bases, and the junction held 5 bases outside the gene matches. The CDR3 DNA, read in part, is TGTGCCAGCAGCCAAGTTCAGGGGGCCGGCTATGGC. It codes for CASSQVQGAGYG. The CDR3 in its entirety is CASSQVQGAGYGYTF.

Remarks on this clone: Sequencing ends 3 residues short of the CDR3 end; the germline J gene provides the rest. V usage is TRBV6-4 and J usage is TRBJ1-6; D remains unclear. The CDR3 is 16 amino acids. Germline CDR1 is MRHNA and CDR2 is SNTAGT. The V end was cut by 7 bases, the J end by 0 bases, with 13 bases between. CDR3 DNA, as far as it was read: TGTGCCAGCATTGAGGGCCGTGACTCCTATAATTCACCC. This encodes CASIEGRDSYNSP. The complete CDR3 sequence is CASIEGRDSYNSPLHF.

Concerning this clone: The read halts 3 residues ahead of the CDR3 end, with the missing end drawn from the germline J gene. V gene TRBV19 combines with J gene TRBJ1-5; 11 nucleotides match TRBD1. Per the germline V gene, CDR1 is LNHDA and CDR2 is SQIVND (reference sequence). J was trimmed by 4 bases and V by 5 bases; bases with no gene match: 4. This CDR3 region has 15 residues. The CDR3 here is CASSGTGGGNQPQHF. CDR3 DNA, as far as it was read: TGTGCCAGTAGTGGGACAGGGGGAGGTAATCAGCCC.

Concerning this clone itself: From the germline J gene comes the end of the CDR3, since the read stops 3 residues before it. The chain is built from TRBV12-3 or TRBV12-4 and TRBJ1-3; D is undetermined. This CDR3 contains 15 residues. V was shortened by 6 bases and J by 0 bases, with 12 bases between the two germline ends. The CDR3 bases that were read are TGTGCCAGCAGAGCCCTATCGCCCTCTGGAAACACC. Its protein product is CASRALSPSGNT. The CDR3 in full is CASRALSPSGNTIYF.

To note about this clone: The missing CDR3 end, 3 residues past where the read stops, is filled in from the germline J gene. The V and J genes are TRBV20-1 and TRBJ1-4; a possible D gene is TRBD1 (5 bases). The CDR3 consists of 14 residues. Deletions cut 3 bases from V and 8 bases from J, with 16 bases between. CDR1 is DFQATT, CDR2 SNEGSKA, per germline (reference sequence). CDR3 sequence reads: CSASLRVNREKLFF. The CDR3 DNA, read in part, is TGCAGTGCTAGTCTCAGGGTCAATCGGGAAAAA.

To note about this clone: The CDR3 end falls 3 residues outside the read, so it is completed with the germline J gene. The chain combines TRBV20-1 with TRBJ1-6; D is undetermined. Germline CDR1 and CDR2: DFQATT and SNEGSKA (reference sequence). The CDR3 spans 14 residues. Trimming removed 4 bases from V and 5 bases from J, with 12 bases in between. CDR3 residues: CSATPVRDNSPLHF. The part of the CDR3 DNA that was read is TGCAGTGCTACCCCGGTTAGGGATAATTCACCC.

Concerning this clone: The read terminates 3 residues before the CDR3 end, so the remaining end is supplied by the germline J gene. The gene calls are TRBV28 and TRBJ1-4; 7 bases match TRBD1. Germline V CDR1 and CDR2: MDHEN, SYDVKM. V dropped 6 bases and J dropped 7; count of bases not matched to a gene: 11. This CDR3 spans 15 amino acids. Here the CDR3 reads CASSFSTGIREKLFF. The CDR3 DNA, read in part, is TGTGCCAGCAGCTTCTCGACAGGGATACGTGAAAAA.

Remarks on this clone: The read ends 3 residues shy of where the CDR3 ends; the end is completed using the germline J gene. V is TRBV5-1 and J is TRBJ2-1, with 7 bases that match TRBD2. V gave up 5 bases and J gave up 8 bases; unmatched junction bases: 7. CDR1 and CDR2 (germline): SGHRS, YFSETQ. CDR3 length equals 13 residues. CDR3 DNA, as far as it was read: TGCGCCAGCAGGCCGGGGGGTTGGGATGAG. It is translated as CASRPGGWDE. The entire CDR3 sequence reads CASRPGGWDEQFF.

A word on this clone: With the read ending 3 residues before the CDR3 end, the germline J gene is used to fill in that end. The rearrangement joins TRBV19 to TRBJ1-1, with D perhaps matching TRBD1 (5 bases). Germline V gene data show CDR1 as LNHDA and CDR2 as SQIVND (reference sequence). The CDR3 extends over 14 amino acids. The V end lost 3 bases, the J end lost 3 bases, and 11 bases lay between the germline ends. The CDR3 region is CASSIRGPDTEAFF. The CDR3 bases that were read are TGTGCCAGTAGTATTAGGGGCCCTGACACTGAA.

Worth noting for this clone: The read ends 3 residues before the CDR3 terminus; that terminus is restored from the germline J gene. The chain joins TRBV18 to TRBJ2-5; 10 nucleotides align to TRBD2. The junction had 2 bases not matched to a gene; V was cut back by 3 bases and J by 4 bases. The CDR3 has 14 residues. Germline lookup yields CDR1 KGHSH and CDR2 LQKENI. CDR3: CASSPASGRETQYF. Incomplete CDR3 DNA: TGTGCCAGCTCACCGGCTAGCGGGAGAGAGACC. The full variable domain, with the rest looked up from reference TRBV18 and TRBJ2-5, is NAGVMQNPRHLVRRRGQEARLRCSPMKGHSHVYWYRQLPEEGLKFMVYLQKENIIDESGMPKERFSAEFPKEGPSILRIQQVVRGDSAAYFCASSPASGRETQYFGPGTRLLVL.

About this clone: The observed sequence ends 3 residues before the CDR3 terminus, with the missing tail filled in from the germline J gene. The rearrangement links TRBV10-2 to TRBJ2-7; 12 bases are shared with TRBD2. The CDR3 is 16 amino acids. The germline V gene has CDR1 WSHSY and CDR2 SAAADI. The ends lost 3 bases at V and 2 bases at J; junction bases unmatched: 5. The CDR3 spells CASSERGLAGPYEQYF. CDR3 DNA, as far as it was read: TGCGCCAGCAGTGAACGAGGACTAGCGGGACCCTACGAG.

Concerning this clone itself: Read coverage stops 3 residues before the CDR3 terminus; the germline J gene supplies the remainder. J is TRBJ1-4 and V is TRBV7-9; D is unclear. Germline V gene lookup returns CDR1 SEHNR and CDR2 FQNEAQ (reference sequence). V was pared by 6 bases and J by 5 bases, with 13 bases between. The CDR3 sequence is 14 residues long. The DNA read from the CDR3 is TGTGCCAGCAGGAAATTAAGGCAGAATGAAAAA. Translated, it gives CASRKLRQNEK. The whole CDR3 protein reads CASRKLRQNEKLFF.

Note on this clone: The sequence runs out 3 residues before the end of the CDR3; the remainder is reconstructed from the germline J gene. This rearrangement joins TRBV12-3 or TRBV12-4 to TRBJ2-5; D possibly corresponds to TRBD1 (6 bases). This CDR3 has 14 residues. V shed 4 bases and J shed 5 bases, with 14 bases lying between them. The CDR3 reads CASSSTWTVETQYF. CDR3 DNA (partial): TGTGCCAGCAGTTCAACATGGACAGTTGAGACC.

As to this clone: From the germline J gene comes the end of the CDR3, since the read stops 3 residues before it. The V call is TRBV6-4, the J call TRBJ2-1; 11 bases fit TRBD1. The ends lost 6 bases at V and 2 bases at J; junction bases unmatched: 3. The CDR3 is 15 residues long. Per germline, CDR1 MRHNA and CDR2 SNTAGT. Incomplete CDR3 DNA: TGTGCCAGCAGGCAGGGACAGGGGGCCTACAATGAG. Its translation: CASRQGQGAYNE. The full CDR3 protein reads CASRQGQGAYNEQFF.

In regard to this clone: The observed sequence ends 3 residues before the CDR3 terminus, with the missing tail filled in from the germline J gene. This sequence joins TRBV7-2 and TRBJ2-7, with 11 nucleotides matching TRBD2. Germline V lookup: CDR1 SGHTA, CDR2 FQGNSA. With 5 bases clipped from V and 5 bases from J, the junction kept 8 bases outside the gene matches. The length of the CDR3 is 15 residues. The CDR3 here is CASSRVGTSGDEQYF. Incomplete CDR3 DNA: TGTGCCAGCAGCCGGGTCGGGACTAGCGGCGACGAG.

A word on this clone: The missing CDR3 end, 3 residues past where the read stops, is filled in from the germline J gene. This chain joins TRBV23-1 and TRBJ1-3; no definite D call. TRBV23-1 is an open reading frame whose function is uncertain. The V gene lost 3 bases and the J gene lost 4 bases, with 7 bases spanning the gap. The CDR3 has 13 residues. Here the CDR3 reads CASSQPEGNTIYF. The DNA read from the CDR3 is TGCGCCAGCAGTCAGCCAGAAGGAAACACC.

Comments on this clone: The read terminates 3 residues ahead of where the CDR3 ends, so the germline J gene completes it. V gene TRBV6-2 or TRBV6-3 combines with J gene TRBJ2-5, with TRBD1 as a possible D gene (6 bases). V dropped 0 bases and J dropped 1 base, with 12 bases sitting between them. Germline CDR1 and CDR2: MNHEY and SVGEGT. This CDR3 spans 16 amino acids. CDR3 DNA (partial): TGTGCCAGCAGTTACTCACAGGGAGCGGTCCAAGAGACC. Translated, it gives CASSYSQGAVQET. The full CDR3 protein is CASSYSQGAVQETQYF.